This T cell receptor beta chain derives from a study of CD8+CD57+ T cells in acquired aplastic anemia (dated by TCRdb to the late 2010s). As for the study more broadly: On average, sorted CD4+ and CD8+ cells yielded around 3.4 ug of extracted DNA, with a range of about 0.18 to 27.4 ug. An average of roughly 10 million reads for CD4+ cells and 11 million or so reads for CD8+ cells was obtained from healthy donor samples. Study-level results and caveats: No significant difference in CD8+ Simpson's diversity was found between patients and healthy controls (P=0.060). About 30 CD8+ CDR3 sequences were found to be shared between patients and controls, but these sequences appeared to be highly expressed in patients and within the immunodominant clones of the patients.

Profiling of TCR beta VDJ combinations and CDR3 sequences used genomic DNA as the template. An Illumina HiSeq 2000 was used for TCR repertoire sequencing. In the original analysis: Repertoires were assessed using TRBV/TRBJ rearrangement plots, CDR3 size and DJ length profiles, and Simpson's diversity index. The most abundant DNA sequence in the deep sequencing data was defined as the immunodominant clone. CDR3 amino acid sequences were checked for sharing across subjects and were also compared against the VDJdb database and published repertoires. TCRdb trimmed the raw reads at Q25, called clones with MiXCR and kept productive beta chains. Under each unique CDR3 protein, matching rows form one entry showing the most common genes and DNA. V and J calls and clone size were set by TCRdb, not the authors. Present in this sample are a few hundred thousand distinct CDR3 sequences, around 68% of which were seen just once. Approximately 4% of the sample is held by the ten biggest clonotypes.

On this clonotype itself: Its antigen remains undetermined. Germline and junction disagree at one end, which may indicate a read error.

The study deep-sequenced TCR repertoires of sorted CD4+ and CD8+ blood T cells from severe aplastic anemia patients and healthy subjects. Ficoll-Paque density gradient centrifugation was used to isolate peripheral blood mononuclear cells. Before DNA was extracted, CD4+ and CD8+ T cells were sorted using either FACS or magnetic beads. From the cysteine up to the phenylalanine, the CDR3 has a length of 14 residues. Of all the DNA, just the CDR3 is kept, 42 bases in frame from base 1. Sequences SGHTA (CDR1) and FQGNSA (CDR2) are obtained from the germline V gene. The material sequenced was sorted CD4+, CD8+, or CD8+CD57+ T cells (not recorded which) from PBMCs. This sequence uses TRBV7-2 and TRBJ1-2; the D segment cannot be called with confidence. The receptor comes from a human donor in good health, serving as a control. The nucleotides are TGTGCCAGCAGCGTGGTCAGCGGCCGCTATGAGTACTACTTC. Its translation reads: CASSVVSGRYEYYF.